Listed here is a single TCR beta chain. The data originate from a study of T-cell reconstitution after alpha-beta-depleted transplantation in children. V lost 3 bases, J lost 9 bases, and 12 bases stayed unmatched. From germline, CDR1 is DFQATT and CDR2 SNEGSKA (reference sequence). The length of the CDR3 is 16 residues. TCRbeta library construction was performed incorporating unique molecular identifiers. TCRdb reprocessed the PCR reads via MiXCR and lists one record per CDR3 protein. The table has some 350,000 distinct CDR3 sequences, 10% seen once. This sequence was found in a human donor who donated a stem cell graft to a child with acute lymphoblastic leukemia. This material consisted of PBMCs from the stem cell graft donor, taken from the stem cell graft. The chain combines TRBV20-1 with TRBJ2-1; 12 bases are shared with TRBD2. CDR3 DNA: TGCAGTGCTAGGAAACCTAGCGGGAGGGCGAGTGGTGAGCAGTTCTTC. Translation gives CSARKPSGRASGEQFF.